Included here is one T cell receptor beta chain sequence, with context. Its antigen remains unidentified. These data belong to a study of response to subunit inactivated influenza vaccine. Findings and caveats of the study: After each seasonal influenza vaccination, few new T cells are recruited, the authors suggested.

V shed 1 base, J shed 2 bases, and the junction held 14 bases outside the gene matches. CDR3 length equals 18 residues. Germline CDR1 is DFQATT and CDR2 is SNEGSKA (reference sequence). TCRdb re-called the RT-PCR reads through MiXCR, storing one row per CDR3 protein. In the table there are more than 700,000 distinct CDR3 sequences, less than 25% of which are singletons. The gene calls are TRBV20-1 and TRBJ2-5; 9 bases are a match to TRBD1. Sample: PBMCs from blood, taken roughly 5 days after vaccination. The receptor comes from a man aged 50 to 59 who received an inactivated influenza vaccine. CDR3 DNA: TGCAGTGCTAGAGCGTTGGAGTTGGGGACAGGGCCGCAAGAGACCCAGTACTTC. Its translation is CSARALELGTGPQETQYF.